Below are 16 T cell receptor beta chains sequenced from a single sample in a study of post-analysis software for immune sequencing data. Study-level results: The five TRBV segments detected at higher frequency in patients than in controls included TRBV5-6, TRBV5-1 and TRBV20-1.

TCR beta cDNA libraries included unique molecular identifiers. TCRdb re-analysed the PCR reads in MiXCR, keeping a single row per CDR3 protein. The table shows approximately 180,000 distinct CDR3 sequences, with around 28% occurring only once. Antigens for these TCRs are unknown. Sequencing used blood. The receptor set was obtained from a girl aged 5 to 17 with multiple sclerosis.

This clonotype was detected many times. CDR3 sequence: CSASRPGTYEQYF. For the CDR3, the DNA is TGCAGTGCTAGTCGTCCGGGGACCTACGAGCAGTACTTC. The chain carries TRBV20-1 and TRBJ2-7; D may be TRBD2 (5 bases). Trimming cost V 3 bases and J 2 bases, with 11 bases left between them. CDR1 is DFQATT and CDR2 is SNEGSKA in the germline V gene (reference sequence). The CDR3 loop spans 13 amino acids.

This chain uses TRBV14 with TRBJ1-2; D is uncertain. V lost 0 bases and J 6 bases, leaving 8 bases between the germline ends. The CDR3 covers 13 residues. Germline CDR1 reads SGHDN; CDR2 reads FVKESK. CDR3 DNA: TGTGCCAGCAGCCAAGATCGCGGGAATGGCTACACCTTC. This translates into CASSQDRGNGYTF. The full variable domain, rest sourced from reference TRBV14 and TRBJ1-2, is EAGVTQFPSHSVIEKGQTVTLRCDPISGHDNLYWYRRVMGKEIKFLLHFVKESKQDESGMPNNRFLAERTGGTYSTLKVQPAELEDSGVYFCASSQDRGNGYTFGSGTRLTVV.

A note on this clonotype: This may arise from a read error, as a much more abundant clone is one base away. The chain uses TRBV20-1 and TRBJ2-1, with D possibly called TRBD1 or TRBD2 (6 bases each). CDR1 is DFQATT and CDR2 is SNEGSKA in the germline V gene (reference sequence). The CDR3 contains 12 residues. V lost 6 bases, J lost 8 bases, and 14 bases lay in between. In DNA form, the CDR3 reads TGCAGTGCCCCTAGGGGGGACGATGAGCAGTTCTTC. Translated, it gives CSAPRGDDEQFF.

Concerning this clonotype: A much more abundant neighbour one base away suggests this may be a read error. The chain links TRBV20-1 to TRBJ2-7, with D tentatively TRBD2 (5 bases). The J call is doubtful: the DNA matches TRBJ2-5 better. The CDR3 contains 12 residues. Germline V gene sequence: CDR1 DFQATT, CDR2 SNEGSKA (reference sequence). CDR3: CRARTPGETQYF. The CDR3 nucleotides are TGCAGGGCTAGGACCCCGGGGGAGACCCAGTACTTC.

This clonotype was seen ten or more times. This chain links TRBV6-5 with TRBJ2-5, with D perhaps assigned TRBD1 or TRBD2 (5 bases each). Germline-derived CDR1 and CDR2 are MNHEY and SVGAGI. Between the trimmed V and J ends, which lost 7 bases and 5 bases, there was a span of 17 bases. There are 14 residues in the CDR3. The CDR3 region has the DNA TGTGCCAGCACTGCCGGGACCTTCGGGGAGACCCAGTACTTC. This gives the protein CASTAGTFGETQYF.

Notes on this clonotype: Given a much more abundant clone one base away, this may be a read error. V and J are TRBV4-1 and TRBJ2-1, with 7 bases lining up with TRBD2. The CDR3 is 17 residues long. The V segment lost 4 bases and the J segment 5 bases; nucleotides outside the gene matches: 14. Per germline, CDR1 MGHRA and CDR2 YSYEKL. CDR3: CASSRVVGGPLNNEQFF. The CDR3 DNA follows: TGCGCCAGCAGCCGAGTTGTGGGAGGGCCTCTGAACAATGAGCAGTTCTTC.

At least ten counts were recorded for this clonotype. The genes are TRBV29-1 and TRBJ2-7, with 8 positions matching TRBD1. CDR3 size: 13 residues. The germline V gene has CDR1 SQVTM and CDR2 ANQGSEA. After removal of 7 bases from V and 5 bases from J, the junction contained 10 bases not matched to a gene. The CDR3 loop is CSARTGWQNEQYF. In DNA form, the CDR3 reads TGCAGCGCCCGGACAGGGTGGCAGAACGAGCAGTACTTC.

A few counts support this clonotype. J is TRBJ1-5 and V is TRBV2, with D perhaps TRBD1 (5 bases). In germline, CDR1 is SNHLY, CDR2 FYNNEI. Trimming removed 5 bases from V and 4 bases from J, with 12 bases in between. The CDR3 is 14 residues long. CDR3 in DNA: TGTGCCAGCAGTAAGGGGTTGTGGAATCAGCCCCAGCATTTT. Its protein product is CASSKGLWNQPQHF.

This clonotype appeared a few times. The chain is built from TRBV5-1 and TRBJ2-3; D unclear. The CDR3 length is 16 residues. V lost 1 base to trimming and J lost 1 base, with 13 bases between them. Germline CDR1 SGHRS, CDR2 YFSETQ. In DNA, the CDR3 is TGCGCCAGCAGCTTGCAAGGTTTTGGCGGCACAGATACGCAGTATTTT. Translation gives CASSLQGFGGTDTQYF.

V is TRBV5-1 and J is TRBJ1-1, with 8 bases fitting TRBD1. The CDR3 runs 16 residues. Trimming cost V 0 bases and J 3 bases; bases outside gene matches: 7. CDR1 is SGHRS and CDR2 is YFSETQ in the germline V gene. This chain's CDR3 is CASSLAGTGMHTEAFF. DNA of the CDR3: TGCGCCAGCAGCTTGGCCGGGACAGGCATGCACACTGAAGCTTTCTTT.

About this clonotype itself: This sequence may be a read error, since a much larger clone differs from it by one base. V gene TRBV7-2 combines with J gene TRBJ2-7; TRBD2 is a possible D gene (6 bases). Trimming shortened V by 4 bases and J by 6 bases, and 19 bases separated the two germline ends. The germline gives CDR1 SGHTA, CDR2 FQGNSA. The CDR3 is made up of 15 amino acids. The CDR3 DNA follows: TGTGCCAGCAGCTCCCTCCCTCTAGTGGGAGGCGAGCAGTACTTC. Protein product: CASSSLPLVGGEQYF. The whole variable domain, filled in from reference TRBV7-2 and TRBJ2-7, reads GAGVSQSPSNKVTEKGKDVELRCDPISGHTALYWYRQSLGQGLEFLIYFQGNSAPDKSGLPSDRFSAERTGGSVSTLTIQRTQQEDSAVYLCASSSLPLVGGEQYFGPGTRLTVT.

The chain uses TRBV6-1 and TRBJ2-1; weak D call: TRBD1 (5 bases). Trimming stripped 4 bases from V and 9 bases from J, with 16 bases between. There are 14 residues in the CDR3. Germline assignment: CDR1 MNHNS and CDR2 SASEGT. The CDR3 region is CASSARQGWAEQFF. CDR3 sequence (DNA): TGTGCCAGCAGTGCACGGCAGGGTTGGGCTGAGCAGTTCTTC.

This clonotype appeared a few times. The chain links TRBV18 to TRBJ2-3; 11 bases line up with TRBD2. The CDR3 is 16 residues long. V gave up 0 bases and J gave up 2 bases; unmatched junction bases: 1. CDR1 is KGHSH, CDR2 LQKENI, per germline. CDR3 bases: TGTGCCAGCTCACCACCGGGACTAGCGGCCACAGATACGCAGTATTTT. Amino acid sequence: CASSPPGLAATDTQYF.

The chain recombines TRBV6-6 with TRBJ2-2, with TRBD2 matching over 8 bases. Germline-derived CDR1 and CDR2 are MNHNY and SVGAGI (reference sequence). The CDR3 covers 15 residues. Losses at the gene ends were 6 bases for V and 5 bases for J; bases not matched to a gene: 8. The CDR3 bases are TGTGCCAGCAGAACGGGACTAGTGGGAACCGGGGAGCTGTTTTTT. Translation: CASRTGLVGTGELFF.

This clonotype was seen once. A much larger clone differs from this one at a single base, so this may be a read error. V gene TRBV2 combines with J gene TRBJ2-7; D unresolved. The assigned J gene may be wrong: the sequence end matches TRBJ2-5 better. This CDR3 has 14 amino acids. Germline CDR1 SNHLY, CDR2 FYNNEI. For the CDR3, the DNA is TGTGCCAGCAGTGAACGGAAGTTATTGAAGACCCAGTACTTC. It codes for CASSERKLLKTQYF.

Worth noting for this clonotype: A read error may be the cause here, since a much bigger clone is one base away. CDR3 amino acids: CAGSLGVAGGPVHEQYF. DNA of the CDR3: TGTGCCGGCAGTTTAGGGGTAGCGGGAGGGCCTGTCCACGAGCAGTACTTC. The chain is built from TRBV12-3 or TRBV12-4 and TRBJ2-5; 11 bases fit TRBD2. The J call may be mistaken, given a closer DNA end match to TRBJ2-7. This CDR3 has 17 residues.